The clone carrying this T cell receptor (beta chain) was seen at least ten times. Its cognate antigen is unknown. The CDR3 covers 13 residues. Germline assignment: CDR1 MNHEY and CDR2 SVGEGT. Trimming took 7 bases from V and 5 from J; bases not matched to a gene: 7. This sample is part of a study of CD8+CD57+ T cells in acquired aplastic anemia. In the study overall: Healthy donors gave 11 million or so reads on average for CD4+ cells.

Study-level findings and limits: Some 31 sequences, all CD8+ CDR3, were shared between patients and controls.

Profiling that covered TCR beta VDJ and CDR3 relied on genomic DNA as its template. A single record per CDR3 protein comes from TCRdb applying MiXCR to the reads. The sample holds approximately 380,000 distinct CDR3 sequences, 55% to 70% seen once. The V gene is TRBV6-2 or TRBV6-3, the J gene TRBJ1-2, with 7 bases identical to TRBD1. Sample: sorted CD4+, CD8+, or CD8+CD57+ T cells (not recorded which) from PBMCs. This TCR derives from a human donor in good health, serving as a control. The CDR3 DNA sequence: TGTGCCAGCACGGGGACAGAGAGTTATGGCTACACCTTC. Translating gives CASTGTESYGYTF.